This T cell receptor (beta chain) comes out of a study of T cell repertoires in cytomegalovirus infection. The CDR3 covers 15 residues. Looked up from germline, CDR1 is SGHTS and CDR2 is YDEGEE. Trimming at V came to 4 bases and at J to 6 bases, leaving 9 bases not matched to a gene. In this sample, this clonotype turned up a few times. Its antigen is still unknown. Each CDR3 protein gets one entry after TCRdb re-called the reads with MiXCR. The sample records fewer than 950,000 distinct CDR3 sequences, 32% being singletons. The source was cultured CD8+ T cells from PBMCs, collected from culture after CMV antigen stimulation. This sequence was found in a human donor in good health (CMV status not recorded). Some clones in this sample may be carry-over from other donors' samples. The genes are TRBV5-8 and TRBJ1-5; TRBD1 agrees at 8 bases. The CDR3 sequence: CASSAIQGVSQPQHF. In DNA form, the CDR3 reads TGTGCCAGCAGCGCAATACAGGGGGTTAGTCAGCCCCAGCATTTT.